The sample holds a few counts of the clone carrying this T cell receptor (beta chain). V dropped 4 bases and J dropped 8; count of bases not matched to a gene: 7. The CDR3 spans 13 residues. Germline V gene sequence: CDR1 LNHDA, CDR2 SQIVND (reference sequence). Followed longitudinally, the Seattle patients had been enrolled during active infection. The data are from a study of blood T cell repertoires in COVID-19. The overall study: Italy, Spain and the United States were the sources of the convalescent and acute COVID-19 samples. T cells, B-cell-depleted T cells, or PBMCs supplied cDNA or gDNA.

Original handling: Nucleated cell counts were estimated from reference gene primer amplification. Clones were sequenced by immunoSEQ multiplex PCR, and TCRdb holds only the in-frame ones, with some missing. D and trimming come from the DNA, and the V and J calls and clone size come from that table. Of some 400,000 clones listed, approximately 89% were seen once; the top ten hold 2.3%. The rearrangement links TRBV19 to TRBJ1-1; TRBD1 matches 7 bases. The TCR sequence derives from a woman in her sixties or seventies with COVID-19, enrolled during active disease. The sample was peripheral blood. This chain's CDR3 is CASSNGRGREAFF. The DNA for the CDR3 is TGTGCCAGTAGTAACGGCAGGGGGAGGGAAGCTTTCTTT.